These T cell receptor beta chains were read from a single sample in a study of CD8 T cells in ankylosing spondylitis. TCRdb independently ran MiXCR on the 5' RACE reads; one entry per CDR3 protein. There are over 95,000 distinct CDR3 sequences in the sample; about 8.6% occur only once, and 9.9% lies in the top ten. The sample consisted of blood, either unsorted or a sorted T cell fraction (not recorded which). Receptors were obtained from a male donor with ankylosing spondylitis or in good health (not recorded which). CDR3s include the opening cysteine and the closing phenylalanine or tryptophan. The order of the fields is V gene, clone size, J gene, D gene, CDR3 DNA, CDR3 protein. The D gene is left open where the match is weak. The size of a clone is reported for some rows only, either as once, few or many, or as a class for expanded clones.

TRBV11-2	few	TRBJ2-1	TRBD2	TGTGCCAGCAGCTTATATAAGACTAGCGGATTGTCATTGGAAAATGAGCAGTTCTTC	CASSLYKTSGLSLENEQFF
TRBV6-5	many	TRBJ2-3	TRBD2	TGTGCCAGCAGTTACTCGACTAGCGGGAGTTCAGATACGCAGTATTTT	CASSYSTSGSSDTQYF
TRBV20-1	many	TRBJ2-2	-	TGCAGTGCTAGAGATCAGGGAACGGGCACCGGGGAGCTGTTTTTT	CSARDQGTGTGELFF
TRBV6-2/TRBV6-3	many	TRBJ2-1	-	TGTGCCAGCAGTTCGCCCGGGACACTACCCTACAATGAGCAGTTCTTC	CASSSPGTLPYNEQFF
TRBV20-1	many	TRBJ2-5	TRBD2	TGCAGTGCTAACTCACCGGACTACGGGGGGGAGACCCAGTACTTC	CSANSPDYGGETQYF
TRBV18	many	TRBJ1-2	-	TGTGCCAGCTCACCTCGACAGGATGGGGACTATGGCTACACCTTC	CASSPRQDGDYGYTF
TRBV5-1	many	TRBJ2-3	-	TGCGCCAGCAGCCCCCCCGGATCTAGCACAGATACGCAGTATTTT	CASSPPGSSTDTQYF
TRBV7-9	-	TRBJ1-3	-	TGTGCCAGCAGCTTTGAGGTCTCTGGAAACACCATATATTTT	CASSFEVSGNTIYF
TRBV5-1	many	TRBJ2-5	TRBD2	TGCGCCAGCAGCCCGGGACTAGCGGGAGAAGAGACCCAGTACTTC	CASSPGLAGEETQYF
TRBV6-1	many	TRBJ1-1	TRBD1	TGTGCCAGCAGTAAGCGGACAGGGGGGTACACTGAAGCTTTCTTT	CASSKRTGGYTEAFF
TRBV6-4	many	TRBJ2-7	-	TGTGCCAGCAGTGACATGTCCTCCTACGAGCAGTACTTC	CASSDMSSYEQYF
TRBV19	many	TRBJ1-5	-	TGTGCCAGTAGTCCGGATAGGGGGATCGGTGGGAGCAATCAGCCCCAGCATTTT	CASSPDRGIGGSNQPQHF
TRBV12-3/TRBV12-4	many	TRBJ1-2	-	TGTGCCAGCAGTTTTTGGGGGCTAGGCTATGGCTACACCTTC	CASSFWGLGYGYTF
TRBV11-1	many	TRBJ1-1	-	TGTGCCAGCAGCTTCGGGGGGCAGGGCCGAGAACTTCGCACTGAAGCTTTCTTT	CASSFGGQGRELRTEAFF
TRBV12-3/TRBV12-4	many	TRBJ1-4	TRBD1	TGTGCCAGCGGGCTTGGGACAGGGGTTGAAAAACTGTTTTTT	CASGLGTGVEKLFF
TRBV7-8	many	TRBJ1-1	-	TGTGCCAGCAGCTTAGGGACGGGGAACACTGAAGCTTTCTTT	CASSLGTGNTEAFF
TRBV29-1	many	TRBJ2-2	-	TGCAGCGTTTACGGGGGCACGAACACCGGGGAGCTGTTTTTT	CSVYGGTNTGELFF
TRBV12-3/TRBV12-4	many	TRBJ1-2	-	TGTGCCAGCAGTACAGGCCCTACCCCCTATGGCTACACCTTC	CASSTGPTPYGYTF
TRBV6-2/TRBV6-3	few	TRBJ2-5	-	TGTGCCAGCAGTTACTCGGCGGCGGGGGCTCGAGAGACCCAGTACTTC	CASSYSAAGARETQYF
TRBV7-2	many	TRBJ1-6	-	TGTGCCAGCAGCCAGGATACACCTATAATTTCACCCCTCCACTTT	CASSQDTPIISPLHF
TRBV6-1	many	TRBJ2-3	TRBD2	TGTGCCAGCAGGGGGGGGTTCACAGATACGCAGTATTTT	CASRGGFTDTQYF
TRBV29-1	-	TRBJ1-2	-	TGCAGCGTTGAAGGGGGGACACTCTATGGCTACACCTTC	CSVEGGTLYGYTF
TRBV5-1	many	TRBJ1-3	-	TGCGCCAGCAGCTTGGAGGGCTCTGGAAACACCATATATTTT	CASSLEGSGNTIYF
TRBV28	few	TRBJ1-1	-	TGTGCCAGCAGCCCCCCAGGGTTTTCCCCAGAAGCTTTCTTT	CASSPPGFSPEAFF
TRBV5-1	many	TRBJ2-7	-	TGCGCCAGCAGCTTGGTTGACCAGGGCTCCTACGAGCAGTACTTC	CASSLVDQGSYEQYF
TRBV20-1	many	TRBJ2-7	-	TGCAGTGCTAGAGGTACCGCTAGCGTAGCCTACGAGCAGTACTTC	CSARGTASVAYEQYF
TRBV20-1	many	TRBJ2-7	TRBD1	TGCAGTGCTAGCCAATGGACAGGGGGCGCCGAGCAGTACTTC	CSASQWTGGAEQYF
TRBV4-2	many	TRBJ1-4	TRBD1	TGTGCCAGCAGCCAAGACGACAGGGTCGTCACTAATGAAAAACTGTTTTTT	CASSQDDRVVTNEKLFF
TRBV5-5	many	TRBJ2-6	-	TGTGCCAGCACCCCTTCTGGGGCCAACGTCCTGACTTTC	CASTPSGANVLTF
TRBV6-5	many	TRBJ2-2	-	TGTGCCAGCAGTTATATAACCGGGGAGCTGTTTTTT	CASSYITGELFF
TRBV7-8	many	TRBJ2-2	-	TGTGCCAGCAGCTTGGGGGCTAACACCGGGGAGCTGTTTTTT	CASSLGANTGELFF
TRBV24-1	many	TRBJ2-2	-	TGTGCCACCTCGTCGGAGAACACCGGGGAGCTGTTTTTT	CATSSENTGELFF
TRBV7-2	many	TRBJ2-7	-	TGTGCCAGCAGCCCTAGGCGGGGAAGAACCTACGAGCAGTACTTC	CASSPRRGRTYEQYF
TRBV7-8	many	TRBJ2-2	TRBD2	TGTGCCAGCAGCTGGGGACGGGGAGCACTAGCGGACACGAACACCGGGGAGCTGTTTTTT	CASSWGRGALADTNTGELFF
TRBV11-3	few	TRBJ2-3	-	TGTGCCAGCAGCTTATCGCAGAGCTCGGATACGCAGTATTTT	CASSLSQSSDTQYF
TRBV6-4	-	TRBJ1-4	-	TGTGCCAGCAGAGGGACAACAACTAATGAAAAACTGTTTTTT	CASRGTTTNEKLFF
TRBV29-1	many	TRBJ2-3	TRBD2	TGCAGTTCCGGGGGGGGCCAAACAGATACGCAGTATTTT	CSSGGGQTDTQYF
TRBV20-1	many	TRBJ2-7	-	TGCAGTGCTCCCAGCCCCGGGACTGCCCCCTACGAGCAGTACTTC	CSAPSPGTAPYEQYF
TRBV5-1	many	TRBJ1-4	-	TGCGCCAGCAGCTTGGAGTACACCTCAACTAATGAAAAACTGTTTTTT	CASSLEYTSTNEKLFF
TRBV11-2	many	TRBJ2-1	TRBD2	TGTGCCAGCAGAGGACTAGCGGGGATCTACAATGAGCAGTTCTTC	CASRGLAGIYNEQFF
TRBV18	many	TRBJ1-4	-	TGTGCCAGCTCACCTATCGGGGGGCTAGAAGAAAAACTGTTTTTT	CASSPIGGLEEKLFF
TRBV20-1	many	TRBJ2-2	TRBD1	TGCAGTGCTCCGGGACAGCCTAACACCGGGGAGCTGTTTTTT	CSAPGQPNTGELFF
TRBV20-1	many	TRBJ1-1	-	TGCAGTGCTCCATCGGGAGCGGACACTGAAGCTTTCTTT	CSAPSGADTEAFF
TRBV4-2	many	TRBJ1-5	-	TGTGCCAGCAGCCAAGTGACGGGGAACCCTCATCAGCCCCAGCATTTT	CASSQVTGNPHQPQHF
TRBV2	-	TRBJ1-2	TRBD1	TGTGCCAGTACAGGGGAAAGCTATGGCTACACCTTC	CASTGESYGYTF
TRBV29-1	many	TRBJ1-4	-	TGCAGCGTTGATCAGAATGAAAAACTGTTTTTT	CSVDQNEKLFF
TRBV20-1	-	TRBJ2-1	-	TGCAGTGCTTCCCCGAGAAATGAGCAGTTCTTC	CSASPRNEQFF
TRBV2	many	TRBJ1-1	-	TGTGCCAGCAGGGAAACCAGGGGTTCGAACACTGAAGCTTTCTTT	CASRETRGSNTEAFF
TRBV10-3	many	TRBJ2-1	TRBD2	TGTGCCATCAGACTAGCGGGGGCCCATAATGAGCAGTTCTTC	CAIRLAGAHNEQFF
TRBV4-1	many	TRBJ2-2	TRBD2	TGCGCCAGCAGCCAAGGGGCGCTGCTTAGCGGGGGACCGAACACCGGGGAGCTGTTTTTT	CASSQGALLSGGPNTGELFF
TRBV20-1	few	TRBJ2-1	-	TGCAGTGCTAGAGAGGGCGGGCGCGCCTACAATGAGCAGTTCTTC	CSAREGGRAYNEQFF
TRBV25-1	few	TRBJ1-4	-	TGTGCCAGCAGTGAGAATAGAGACAGTGCAAAACTGTTTTTT	CASSENRDSAKLFF
TRBV7-9	-	TRBJ1-2	-	TGTGCCAGCAGCTTACCCCCTCGGGGGGGTTCCTATGGCTACACCTTC	CASSLPPRGGSYGYTF
TRBV5-1	many	TRBJ2-1	-	TGCGCCAGCAGCATTAGACCGCTACGAGAGCAGTTCTTC	CASSIRPLREQFF
TRBV28	-	TRBJ1-5	-	TGTGCCAGCATCGGTCGGCGGAATCAGCCCCAGCATTTT	CASIGRRNQPQHF
TRBV12-3/TRBV12-4	-	TRBJ2-3	-	TGTGCCAGCAGTCCTAGGACGAGAAGGACAGATACGCAGTATTTT	CASSPRTRRTDTQYF
TRBV2	many	TRBJ1-5	-	TGTGCCAGCAGTATCCCAAATCAGCCCCAGCATTTT	CASSIPNQPQHF
TRBV5-1	few	TRBJ1-5	TRBD1	TGCGCCAGCAGCCTGACGGGACAGTGGGATCAGCCCCAGCATTTT	CASSLTGQWDQPQHF